This T cell receptor (beta chain) was captured in a study of STAT5B mutations in CD4+ large granular lymphocyte leukemia. Study-wide background: The CDR3 'QG' motif was associated with a particular HLA allele among healthy donors. Study-wide points: Patient CD4-sorted repertoires looked more clonal than healthy CD4+ repertoires, even without putative leukemic clones. 25% of private leukemic clonotypes occurred rarely in other patients' non-leukemic repertoires. Compared with healthy controls (2/35), patient top clones favored TRBV06 (8/27).

There are a few counts of this clone. Antigen: not known. The J segment lost 8 bases and the V segment lost 6 bases, leaving 9 bases of the junction unmatched. There are 13 residues in the CDR3. The germline CDR1 and CDR2 sequences are SGHRS and YFSETQ. TCRdb keeps only in-frame clones here, not all; method: immunoSEQ multiplex PCR. Of about 24,000 clones in the sample, about 78% were seen once. Material: CD4+ T cells from blood buffy coats. The chain combines TRBV5-1 with TRBJ1-2, with 8 nucleotides matching TRBD1. The TCR comes from a human donor in good health. The CDR3 nucleotides read TGCGCCAGCAAAGAGGGACAGGCCGGCGGCTACACCTTC. Protein: CASKEGQAGGYTF.